The source of this T cell receptor (beta chain) is a study of cytomegalovirus exposure and HLA in healthy donors. General study findings and limits: Exclusion applied to some V segments, including TRBV6-2 and TRBV6-3, as they were indistinguishable. There were some public TCRs occurring in many donors, but most TCR sequences were rare. Immune exposure information available was restricted to CMV serostatus.

The PCR used 60 Vbeta and 13 Jbeta primers. The method was immunoSEQ multiplex PCR; TCRdb's version includes in-frame clones alone and lacks a portion of them. The sample carries 78,000 or so clones, approximately 65% recorded once. The V end was cut by 5 bases, the J end by 1 base, with 15 bases between. Germline loops: CDR1 SEHNR, CDR2 FQNEAQ (reference sequence). There are 15 residues in the CDR3. As concerns this clone: The target antigen is unknown.

The sample consisted of PBMCs. The sequence was obtained from a male donor in good health and CMV-seropositive. The rearrangement links TRBV7-9 to TRBJ2-7; tentatively, D is TRBD2 (6 bases). The CDR3 here is CASSAPGERSYEQYF. The DNA for the CDR3 is TGTGCCAGCAGCGCTCCGGGAGAGCGATCCTACGAGCAGTACTTC. Full variable domain (remainder filled in from reference TRBV7-9 and TRBJ2-7): DTGVSQNPRHKITKRGQNVTFRCDPISEHNRLYWYRQTLGQGPEFLTYFQNEAQLEKSRLLSDRFSAERPKGSFSTLEIQRTEQGDSAMYLCASSAPGERSYEQYFGPGTRLTVT.